This T cell receptor beta chain was retrieved from a study of T-cell reconstitution after alpha-beta-depleted transplantation in children. General study points: Newly generated T cells supplied most T-cell counts and diversity one year post-transplant. Surviving recipient T cells and thymic progenitors accounted for the high day-60 TCRbeta diversity observed in some patients. At around two months after transplant, the alpha-beta T cells were reportedly derived from several hundred expanded clones that came from non-depleted graft cells.

In its sample, this clonotype was seen a few times. No antigen is known for it. Using unique molecular identifiers, the investigators prepared the TCRbeta library. TCRdb called the PCR reads again in MiXCR, with one record for every CDR3 protein. The sample lists around 490,000 distinct CDR3 sequences, about an eighth seen once, with around 13% in the top ten. The sequence derives from a female patient aged 2-15 years who had a stem cell transplant for aplastic anemia, so the T cells may come from the graft donor. Sequencing was performed on PBMCs, mostly from graft donor cells, taken 180 days after TCRalphabeta/CD19-depleted stem cell transplant.

CDR3 in amino acids: CASAVRGALYTGQFF. As DNA, the CDR3 is TGTGCCAGTGCAGTCCGAGGGGCCCTGTACACCGGGCAGTTCTTC. V usage is TRBV21-1 and J usage is TRBJ2-1; the DNA was not used to check the table's D call, TRBD2. TRBV21-1 is noted as a pseudogene. The CDR3 runs to 15 residues.